The 9 T cell receptor beta chains below all came from one sample that was sequenced in a study of shared clonotypes between healthy human individuals. Clones were sequenced by immunoSEQ multiplex PCR, and TCRdb holds only the in-frame ones, with some missing. This table has almost 750,000 clones, over 60% appearing once. The sample was memory CD4+ T cells sorted from blood. As to subset: CD45RA-negative fraction. Source of these receptors: a woman in her 30s in good health.

This chain connects TRBV19 to TRBJ1-1, with D hard to call. V dropped 6 bases and J dropped 2 bases, with 10 bases sitting between them. The CDR3 covers 13 residues. Germline values: CDR1 LNHDA, CDR2 SQIVND (reference sequence). The CDR3 coding sequence is TGTGCCAGTAGGAAGACCACAAACACTGAAGCTTTCTTT. Translated: CASRKTTNTEAFF.

The V call is TRBV7-9, the J call TRBJ2-7; 9 bases align to TRBD2. The CDR3 covers 17 residues. From germline, CDR1 is SEHNR and CDR2 FQNEAQ (reference sequence). With 5 bases clipped from V and 7 bases from J, the junction kept 18 bases outside the gene matches. CDR3 DNA: TGTGCCAGCAGCCAGCCTTGGGGAGCGGGAGGCTCGGGGGAGCAGTACTTC. Its protein product is CASSQPWGAGGSGEQYF.

This clone has a single count. This chain links TRBV28 with TRBJ1-2, with D possibly TRBD1 on 6 matching bases. Germline V gene sequence: CDR1 MDHEN, CDR2 SYDVKM. Trimming pared 6 bases from V and 8 bases from J, leaving 22 bases between. The CDR3 contains 15 residues. CDR3: CASRVTGKGTRGYTF. The DNA for the CDR3 is TGTGCCAGCAGGGTTACAGGGAAAGGTACACGGGGCTACACCTTC.

The rearrangement uses TRBV7-3 and TRBJ2-2; 7 nucleotides align to TRBD2. Trimming cost V 6 bases and J 4 bases; bases outside gene matches: 11. CDR1 SGHTA and CDR2 FQGTGA come from the germline V gene. The CDR3 extends over 16 amino acids. CDR3 sequence: CASRRRGLEGTGELFF. The DNA for the CDR3 is TGTGCCAGCAGGCGCCGCGGACTAGAGGGCACCGGGGAGCTGTTTTTT.

J is TRBJ2-1 and V is TRBV7-3; D is perhaps TRBD2 (6 bases). The CDR3 spans 15 residues. Germline values: CDR1 SGHTA, CDR2 FQGTGA. The germline V and J ends were trimmed by 5 bases and 4 bases, with 15 bases remaining between them. DNA for the CDR3: TGTGCCAGCAGCCCGACGGGAGAGGGGTACAATGAGCAGTTCTTC. It translates to CASSPTGEGYNEQFF.

The CDR3 loop reads CASDQGVEEKLFF. The CDR3 nucleotides read TGTGCCAGCGATCAGGGGGTAGAGGAAAAACTGTTTTTT. J is TRBJ1-4 and V is TRBV6-1; 7 positions agree with TRBD1. Looked up from germline, CDR1 is MNHNS and CDR2 is SASEGT. The V segment lost 8 bases and the J segment 8 bases; nucleotides outside the gene matches: 8. The length of the CDR3 is 13 residues.

The chain combines TRBV7-7 with TRBJ2-3, with D maybe TRBD2 (6 bases). Per the germline V gene, CDR1 is SSHAT and CDR2 is FNYEAQ (reference sequence). This CDR3 comprises 17 residues. V was trimmed by 4 bases and J by 2 bases, leaving 19 bases between them. In nucleotides, the CDR3 is TGTGCCAGCAGCTCTCCGGGAACGGGAGCAGACACAGATACGCAGTATTTT. It codes for CASSSPGTGADTDTQYF.

V gene TRBV5-4 combines with J gene TRBJ2-3; TRBD1 matches at 11 bases. Germline CDR1 SGHNT, CDR2 YYREEE (reference sequence). This CDR3 is 15 amino acids long. The V gene end was trimmed by 4 bases and the J gene end by 3 bases; junction bases not matched to a gene: 4. CDR3 sequence (DNA): TGTGCCAGCAGCGGAGGACAGGGGGCAACAGATACGCAGTATTTT. This translates into CASSGGQGATDTQYF.

The chain uses TRBV7-2 and TRBJ2-2, with no clear D. Trimming shortened V by 4 bases and J by 4 bases, and 7 bases separated the two germline ends. CDR1 is SGHTA, CDR2 FQGNSA, per germline. This CDR3 spans 13 amino acids. CDR3 protein: CASSWVVTGELFF. Written as DNA, the CDR3 is TGTGCCAGCAGCTGGGTAGTCACCGGGGAGCTGTTTTTT.